What follows describes a single T cell receptor (beta chain). What it recognizes is unknown. TCRdb keeps only in-frame clones here, not all; method: immunoSEQ multiplex PCR. This repertoire shows approximately 52,000 clones, just over 85% found once; its top ten account for approximately 2.6%. The sample belongs to a study of T cells after posttransplantation cyclophosphamide. The ends were cut back, 0 bases at V and 4 bases at J, with 10 bases in the middle. Per the germline V gene, CDR1 is SGDLS and CDR2 is YYNGEE. The CDR3 runs to 14 residues. Whole-study results and caveats: Donor-recipient repertoire similarity was low at 1-2 months, rising over year one. Tissue-infiltrating T cells from skin or gut overlapped little with blood T cells. After PTCy, TRB diversity resembled that of CNI/methotrexate controls.

This clonotype was obtained from a man between 25 and 39 years old with a blood cancer, CMV-positive, and with a related stem cell donor. The sample taken for sequencing was PBMCs. V is TRBV9 and J is TRBJ1-2, with D hard to call. This CDR3 reads CASSVVGSAYGYTF. The CDR3 DNA reads as TGTGCCAGCAGCGTAGTGGGCTCGGCCTATGGCTACACCTTC.